This T cell receptor (beta chain) was identified in a study of blood T cell dynamics during melanoma immunotherapy. Study outcomes and limitations: It remained unknown if the driving T cell clones were melanoma-specific. Cell-free DNA CDR3 sequences most resembled the immune-effector CD8+ subset, which was also most clonal.

Produced via immunoSEQ multiplex PCR; TCRdb's table is partial and in-frame only. The sample carries some 13,000 clones, 92% recorded once. Germline loops: CDR1 MNHNY, CDR2 SVGAGI (reference sequence). The CDR3 has 16 residues. V gave up 0 bases and J gave up 6 bases, with 14 bases separating them. Details on this clone: The antigen remains undetermined.

The sample's time point: pre-treatment baseline. The material was effector memory CD8+ T cells from blood, obtained from a patient treated with checkpoint blockade. The sequence derives from a human donor with melanoma. V is TRBV6-6 and J is TRBJ1-4; D possibly corresponds to TRBD1 (5 bases). The CDR3 protein is CASSYSSVRVDEKLFF. The CDR3 nucleotides are TGTGCCAGCAGTTACTCGAGTGTCAGGGTTGATGAAAAACTGTTTTTT.